Listed below are T cell receptor beta chains from one sample, sequenced in a study of blood T cells in healthy people across ages. TCRdb analysed the 5' RACE reads with MiXCR anew, one entry per CDR3 protein. The sample lists about 830,000 distinct CDR3 sequences; around 62% were seen once. The sample consisted of blood. These TCRs come from a man in his thirties or forties in good health. The CDR3 runs from the conserved cysteine through the conserved F or W. D genes are given only for firm matches.

v_call,d_call,j_call,cdr3_aa
TRBV20-1,.,TRBJ2-5,CSAAGQSEGQTQYF
TRBV7-2,.,TRBJ1-5,CASSPRVGKGNQPQHF
TRBV7-8,.,TRBJ2-3,CASSLDRGAVPGTDTQYF
TRBV12-3/TRBV12-4,.,TRBJ2-3,CASSPEGSNRDTQYF
TRBV2,.,TRBJ2-2,CASRKAATGELFF
TRBV7-2,TRBD2,TRBJ2-1,CASSPQTSGANEQFF
TRBV3-1,.,TRBJ2-1,CASSPEVRHNEQFF
TRBV19,.,TRBJ1-5,CASSPRGRDSNQPQHF
TRBV4-2,.,TRBJ2-7,CASSQDRAYEQYF
TRBV7-8,.,TRBJ2-1,CASSSDLGGHNEQFF
TRBV7-2,TRBD1,TRBJ2-7,CASSLAGTDYYEQYF
TRBV7-3,.,TRBJ2-5,CASSSGAGETQYF
TRBV29-1,.,TRBJ2-5,CSVGIQETQYF
TRBV4-2,TRBD2,TRBJ2-1,CASSTPGLAGRDNEQFF
TRBV5-1,TRBD1,TRBJ2-4,CASSWGRTGVSKNIQYF
TRBV4-3,TRBD1,TRBJ1-5,CASSRMDRGNQPQHF
TRBV2,.,TRBJ1-5,CASSVEGSNQPQHF
TRBV11-3,TRBD1,TRBJ2-2,CASSLEIWGQENTGELFF
TRBV10-3,TRBD1,TRBJ2-6,CAISAGQGASGANVLTF
TRBV5-1,TRBD1,TRBJ1-2,CASSSGQGTGYTF
TRBV12-3/TRBV12-4,.,TRBJ2-1,CASSNVGEQFF
TRBV2,.,TRBJ2-1,CASSRGLLEGEQFF
TRBV11-2,.,TRBJ1-2,CASSLTTGNGYTF
TRBV7-2,TRBD2,TRBJ2-3,CASSATTSGGQTSTDTQYF
TRBV7-8,.,TRBJ2-5,CASRYQSGTQYF
TRBV21-1,.,TRBJ1-5,CASSKDSRNQPQHF
TRBV12-3/TRBV12-4,.,TRBJ1-2,CASSPSGGTNGYTF
TRBV6-5,.,TRBJ1-6,CASSYTTYAGVNSPLHF
TRBV28,.,TRBJ1-5,CASSLSRGFNQPQHF
TRBV6-6,TRBD1,TRBJ2-5,CASSYSGTGYGTQYF
TRBV5-1,TRBD1,TRBJ1-3,CTSSLGRGQGHSGNTIYF
TRBV20-1,TRBD1,TRBJ2-7,CSAQREAGTGSSYEQYF